These T cell receptor beta chains were read from a single sample in a study of cytomegalovirus exposure and HLA in healthy donors. Produced via immunoSEQ multiplex PCR; TCRdb's table is partial and in-frame only. The profile shows around 280,000 clones, around 90% of them singletons. Material for sequencing was PBMCs. The source of these receptors is a woman aged 18-29 years in good health and CMV-seronegative. The CDR3 runs from the conserved cysteine through the conserved F or W. D genes are given only for firm matches. Clone size is shown for a subset of rows, as once, few, many or a class of expanded clone.

clone_size	d_call	v_call	j_call	cdr3_aa	cdr3_nt
.	TRBD1	TRBV7-8	TRBJ2-5	CASSRGTGSRSLIGETQYF	TGTGCCAGCAGCCGCGGGACAGGGAGTAGGTCACTCATCGGAGAGACCCAGTACTTC
.	TRBD1	TRBV6-5	TRBJ1-6	CASRDRGGSPLHF	TGTGCCAGCAGGGACAGGGGAGGTTCACCCCTCCACTTT
.	.	TRBV11-2	TRBJ1-3	CASSLGVGQGSPQTDF	.
.	.	TRBV11-2	TRBJ2-2	CASSLVNLWRSGELFF	TGTGCCAGCAGCTTAGTAAATCTCTGGAGGTCCGGGGAGCTGTTTTTT
.	TRBD1	TRBV18	TRBJ2-7	CASTLGQGASYEQYF	TGTGCCAGCACACTCGGACAGGGGGCCTCCTACGAGCAGTACTTC
.	TRBD2	TRBV27	TRBJ2-7	CASRGLAGGMGSREQYF	TGTGCCAGCAGGGGACTAGCGGGGGGAATGGGAAGTAGGGAGCAGTACTTC
once	TRBD1	TRBV11-2	TRBJ1-2	CASSRTGDGYTF	TGTGCCAGCAGCCGGACAGGGGATGGCTACACCTTC
.	.	TRBV11-2	TRBJ1-1	CASSLDPGIVEAFF	TGTGCCAGCAGCTTAGACCCAGGGATCGTTGAAGCTTTCTTT
.	.	TRBV7-9	TRBJ1-1	CASSLEGRGIMNTEAFF	TGTGCCAGCAGCTTGGAGGGACGGGGAATCATGAACACTGAAGCTTTCTTT
.	.	TRBV2	TRBJ1-2	CASGAGPGPYYGYTF	TGTGCCAGCGGAGCGGGCCCAGGACCCTACTATGGCTACACCTTC
.	TRBD2	TRBV4-2	TRBJ2-5	CASSQDLRPSGGGKQYF	TGTGCCAGCAGCCAAGATCTCAGGCCTAGCGGGGGGGGAAAGCAGTACTTC
.	.	TRBV25-1	TRBJ1-1	CASSEYRGWYTEAFF	TGTGCCAGCAGTGAATACAGGGGTTGGTACACTGAAGCTTTCTTT
.	TRBD2	TRBV7-2	TRBJ2-7	CASSLGGASSEQYF	TGTGCCAGCAGCCTCGGGGGGGCCTCCTCCGAGCAGTACTTC
.	TRBD2	TRBV29-1	TRBJ2-7	CSVEDEVAGTFTYEQYF	TGCAGCGTTGAAGATGAGGTAGCGGGGACTTTCACCTACGAGCAGTACTTC
.	TRBD1	TRBV10-3	TRBJ1-4	CAIIAGTGDPNEKLFF	TGTGCCATCATCGCCGGGACAGGGGACCCTAATGAAAAACTGTTTTTT
.	TRBD2	TRBV7-3	TRBJ2-3	CASSLQRGGITDTQYF	TGTGCCAGCAGCCTCCAGCGGGGGGGGATCACAGATACGCAGTATTTT
.	TRBD2	TRBV5-1	TRBJ2-5	CASSLGASGGRETQYF	TGCGCCAGCAGCTTGGGTGCTAGCGGGGGGCGAGAGACCCAGTACTTC